This TCR beta chain was documented in a study of CD8 T cells in ankylosing spondylitis. Notes on this clonotype: Its specificity is not known.

From the 5' RACE reads, TCRdb called clonotypes with MiXCR, one entry per CDR3 protein. The data contain approximately 300,000 distinct CDR3 sequences, 15% to 20% of them singletons. Study-wide results and limits: Certain motif variants had earlier appeared in reactive arthritis synovial fluid and blood.

Germline values: CDR1 SQVTM, CDR2 ANQGSEA. Trimming took off 7 bases at V and 3 bases at J, with 11 bases between the two ends. The CDR3 totals 12 residues. V usage is TRBV29-1 and J usage is TRBJ2-3; tentative D call: TRBD2 (6 bases). Sequencing was performed on blood, either unsorted or a sorted T cell fraction (not recorded which). The source of this sequence is a male donor with ankylosing spondylitis or in good health (not recorded which). The CDR3 loop is CSAVGTTDTQYF. In DNA, the CDR3 is TGCAGCGCCGTAGGGACTACAGATACGCAGTATTTT.